These 20 T cell receptor beta chains were sequenced from one sample in a study of intratumoral heterogeneity in liver cancer. Produced via immunoSEQ multiplex PCR; TCRdb's table is partial and in-frame only. Of 20,000 to 25,000 clones listed, just under 75% were seen once; the top ten hold about 18%. Here the sequenced sample was tumor-adjacent normal tissue, taken before any cancer treatment. The receptor source for this set is a woman aged 70-85 years with hepatocellular carcinoma.

For the CDR3, the DNA is TGTGCCAGCAGTTCCCCGACTAGCCTGACAGATACGCAGTATTTT. Residues: CASSSPTSLTDTQYF. J is TRBJ2-3 and V is TRBV28, with TRBD2 identical over 7 bases. Germline CDR1 is MDHEN and CDR2 is SYDVKM. The V gene end was trimmed by 4 bases and the J gene end by 3 bases; junction bases not matched to a gene: 7. The CDR3 loop spans 15 amino acids. Together with reference TRBV28 and TRBJ2-3, the CDR3 gives the full variable domain: DVKVTQSSRYLVKRTGEKVFLECVQDMDHENMFWYRQDPGLGLRLIYFSYDVKMKEKGDIPEGYSVSREKKERFSLILESASTNQTSMYLCASSSPTSLTDTQYFGPGTRLTVL.

J is TRBJ1-1 and V is TRBV19, with D possibly being TRBD1 (5 bases). The CDR3 is 13 residues long. Trimming removed 7 bases from V and 5 bases from J, with 14 bases in between. Germline V CDR1 and CDR2: LNHDA, SQIVND (reference sequence). This CDR3 is CASTPQGETEAFF. The CDR3 DNA sequence: TGTGCCAGTACCCCTCAGGGAGAGACTGAAGCTTTCTTT.

This chain joins TRBV6-5 and TRBJ1-6, with TRBD1 matching 8 bases. The V segment lost 7 bases and the J segment 7 bases; nucleotides outside the gene matches: 6. Germline loops: CDR1 MNHEY, CDR2 SVGAGI. This CDR3 is 14 amino acids long. The CDR3: CASKGQGGNSPLHF. The CDR3 coding sequence is TGTGCCAGCAAAGGACAGGGAGGGAATTCACCCCTCCACTTT.

The rearrangement uses TRBV5-5 and TRBJ2-1; 7 bases are shared with TRBD2. CDR1 is SGHKS and CDR2 is YYEKEE in the germline V gene (reference sequence). After removal of 4 bases from V and 8 bases from J, the junction contained 9 bases not matched to a gene. The CDR3 sequence is 14 residues long. The chain's CDR3 is CASSRGLGRDEQFF. CDR3 in DNA: TGTGCCAGCAGCCGCGGACTAGGCAGAGATGAGCAGTTCTTC.

V is TRBV19 and J is TRBJ2-1; 8 bases fit TRBD1. The CDR3 is made up of 16 amino acids. CDR1 is LNHDA, CDR2 SQIVND, per germline (reference sequence). Losses at the gene ends were 1 base for V and 6 bases for J; bases not matched to a gene: 8. The CDR3: CASSIGPGQAANEQFF. As DNA, the CDR3 is TGTGCCAGTAGTATAGGACCGGGACAGGCGGCCAATGAGCAGTTCTTC.

The CDR3 DNA follows: TGCGCCAGCAGCTCGGGGCCCATCAATGAGCAGTTCTTC. It translates to CASSSGPINEQFF. This chain links TRBV5-1 with TRBJ2-1; D is tentatively TRBD1 or TRBD2 (5 bases each). The germline V and J ends were trimmed by 3 bases and 6 bases, with 10 bases remaining between them. Germline V lookup: CDR1 SGHRS, CDR2 YFSETQ. There are 13 residues in the CDR3. The full variable domain, its missing parts supplied by reference TRBV5-1 and TRBJ2-1, is KAGVTQTPRYLIKTRGQQVTLSCSPISGHRSVSWYQQTPGQGLQFLFEYFSETQRNKGNFPGRFSGRQFSNSRSEMNVSTLELGDSALYLCASSSGPINEQFFGPGTRLTVL.

In its sample, this clone was seen a few times. The genes are TRBV5-1 and TRBJ2-1, with D possibly TRBD2 on 5 matching bases. This CDR3 spans 16 amino acids. Germline CDR1 SGHRS, CDR2 YFSETQ. Trimming stripped 0 bases from V and 4 bases from J, with 14 bases between. CDR3 loop: CASSLGLALGYNEQFF. The CDR3 region has the DNA TGCGCCAGCAGCTTGGGCCTAGCTCTAGGATACAATGAGCAGTTCTTC.

V is TRBV2 and J is TRBJ2-1, with 7 bases identical to TRBD2. The germline CDR1 and CDR2 sequences are SNHLY and FYNNEI. CDR3 length: 14 amino acids. V gave up 7 bases and J gave up 7 bases; unmatched junction bases: 10. The CDR3 here is CASILAGPLNEQFF. In nucleotides, the CDR3 is TGTGCCAGCATTTTAGCGGGTCCTCTAAATGAGCAGTTCTTC.

The chain joins TRBV28 to TRBJ1-5; the D gene is possibly TRBD1 (5 bases). This CDR3 has 15 residues. V lost 3 bases, J lost 5 bases, and 14 bases lay in between. Germline V gene data show CDR1 as MDHEN and CDR2 as SYDVKM. For the CDR3, the DNA is TGTGCCAGCAGTTTCTTGACAGAGATTTATCAGCCCCAGCATTTT. It specifies CASSFLTEIYQPQHF.

The chain uses TRBV29-1 and TRBJ1-2; D ambiguous. The CDR3 totals 12 residues. The germline V gene has CDR1 SQVTM and CDR2 ANQGSEA. V shed 4 bases and J shed 1 base, with 7 bases lying between them. In DNA form, the CDR3 reads TGCAGCGTTGGAGCCTTTAACTATGGCTACACCTTC. This gives the protein CSVGAFNYGYTF.

V is TRBV5-1 and J is TRBJ1-2; TRBD1 is a possible D gene (5 bases). V shed 5 bases and J shed 3 bases, with 11 bases lying between them. This CDR3 is built from 13 residues. From germline, CDR1 is SGHRS and CDR2 YFSETQ. CDR3 protein: CASSLRGDYGYTF. The CDR3 DNA follows: TGCGCCAGCAGTTTGAGGGGTGACTATGGCTACACCTTC. Together with reference TRBV5-1 and TRBJ1-2, the CDR3 gives the full variable domain: KAGVTQTPRYLIKTRGQQVTLSCSPISGHRSVSWYQQTPGQGLQFLFEYFSETQRNKGNFPGRFSGRQFSNSRSEMNVSTLELGDSALYLCASSLRGDYGYTFGSGTRLTVV.

The rearrangement links TRBV28 to TRBJ2-7; TRBD2 is a possible D gene (5 bases). Germline CDR1 reads MDHEN; CDR2 reads SYDVKM. CDR3 length: 13 residues. The ends were cut back, 5 bases at V and 6 bases at J, with 14 bases in the middle. DNA of the CDR3: TGTGCCAGCAGTCCCCCCGCTAGCCTCGAGCAGTACTTC. Translation: CASSPPASLEQYF.

The genes are TRBV3-1 (or the pseudogene TRBV3-2) and TRBJ2-4; D ambiguous. The germline V gene has CDR1 LGHDT and CDR2 YNNKEL (reference sequence). Trimming left V 5 bases short and J 3 bases short, with 5 bases between. This CDR3 has 12 amino acids. The CDR3 loop reads CASSSVKNIQYF. The DNA for the CDR3 is TGTGCCAGCAGCTCAGTCAAAAACATTCAGTACTTC.

The chain couples TRBV6-6 to TRBJ2-1; 8 bases map to TRBD2. The CDR3 covers 14 residues. The V segment lost 6 bases and the J segment 7 bases; nucleotides outside the gene matches: 8. Germline V gives CDR1 MNHNY, CDR2 SVGAGI (reference sequence). CDR3 residues: CASSLGRGGNEQFF. The CDR3 nucleotides are TGTGCCAGCAGCCTGGGACGCGGGGGGAATGAGCAGTTCTTC.

CDR3 region: CASSYGLAASETQYF. CDR3 DNA: TGTGCCAGCAGCTACGGACTAGCGGCCTCAGAGACCCAGTACTTC. The V and J genes are TRBV3-1 (or the pseudogene TRBV3-2) and TRBJ2-5; 10 nucleotides align to TRBD2. Germline CDR1 and CDR2: LGHDT and YNNKEL (reference sequence). This CDR3 is built from 15 residues. V trimming: 5 bases; J trimming: 4 bases; junction bases outside the gene matches: 7.

The chain is built from TRBV28 and TRBJ1-1; perhaps TRBD1 as D (6 bases). This CDR3 spans 13 amino acids. Germline loops: CDR1 MDHEN, CDR2 SYDVKM. Deletions cut 3 bases from V and 6 bases from J, with 11 bases between. CDR3 amino acids: CASSLVGAPEAFF. Here the CDR3 DNA reads TGTGCCAGCAGTTTGGTGGGGGCCCCTGAAGCTTTCTTT.

J is TRBJ2-5 and V is TRBV25-1; 10 nucleotides line up with TRBD2. The CDR3 runs to 16 residues. Germline CDR1 and CDR2: MGHDK and SYGVNS. V lost 8 bases to trimming and J lost 4 bases; unmatched junction nucleotides: 13. CDR3 amino acids: CASAPAGLAGVETQYF. The CDR3 DNA follows: TGTGCCAGCGCTCCCGCCGGCCTAGCGGGAGTAGAGACCCAGTACTTC.

The chain recombines TRBV27 with TRBJ1-5; no clear D. Germline V gene sequence: CDR1 MNHEY, CDR2 SMNVEV (reference sequence). The CDR3 loop spans 15 amino acids. The V end lost 5 bases, the J end lost 0 bases, and 11 bases lay between the germline ends. The CDR3 DNA sequence: TGTGCCAGCAGTCCTTCAACTTATAGCAATCAGCCCCAGCATTTT. Translated, it gives CASSPSTYSNQPQHF.

This clone was found a few times. The chain carries TRBV19 and TRBJ2-3; tentative D call: TRBD2 (6 bases). Trimming shortened V by 6 bases and J by 9 bases, and 16 bases separated the two germline ends. Germline loops: CDR1 LNHDA, CDR2 SQIVND (reference sequence). This CDR3 spans 13 amino acids. CDR3 nucleotides: TGTGCCAGTAGACCCCCGGGAGAGAGGACGCAGTATTTT. Translated: CASRPPGERTQYF.

V gene TRBV5-1 combines with J gene TRBJ1-1; weak D call: TRBD1 (5 bases). This CDR3 is built from 14 residues. CDR1 and CDR2 (germline): SGHRS, YFSETQ. V lost 0 bases, J lost 6 bases, and 12 bases lay in between. CDR3 nucleotide sequence: TGCGCCAGCAGCTTGGGACAGAGGAGCGCTGAAGCTTTCTTT. Protein sequence: CASSLGQRSAEAFF.